A selection of T cell receptor beta chains follows, all from one sample in a study of radiation and T cells in renal cell carcinoma. TCRdb's copy holds only in-frame clones and misses some; the assay was immunoSEQ multiplex PCR. The sample consists of 100,000 to 150,000 clones, around nine tenths of them appearing once. The specimen was blood, collected from a patient whose treatment included radiotherapy and nephrectomy. These receptors came from a woman aged 70-85 years with renal cell carcinoma. Each CDR3 is given with its conserved first and last residue. A D gene is named only where the DNA matches it firmly. Part of the rows lack a size; the others show once, few, many or a class for expanded clones.

size | J | D | V | DNA | CDR3
NA | TRBJ2-5 | NA | TRBV5-1 | TGCGCCAGCAGCCTCTTGTCCCAAGAGACCCAGTACTTC | CASSLLSQETQYF
NA | TRBJ1-2 | TRBD1 | TRBV11-2 | TGTGCCAGCAGCTTAGTCGGACAGGGGGCGCGGGGTGGCTACACCTTC | CASSLVGQGARGGYTF
once | TRBJ2-3 | NA | TRBV9 | TGTGCCAGCAGCGTCGGGGCCCTCACAGATACGCAGTATTTT | CASSVGALTDTQYF
NA | TRBJ2-7 | NA | TRBV7-2 | TGTGCCAGCAGTCCCAGAGACGAGCAGTACTTC | CASSPRDEQYF
NA | TRBJ2-5 | NA | TRBV5-1 | TGCGCCAGCAGCTCATCCCAGATACAAGAGACCCAGTACTTC | CASSSSQIQETQYF
NA | TRBJ2-1 | NA | TRBV29-1 | TGCAGCGTTGATGGGGGACCCTCCTACAATGAGCAGTTCTTC | CSVDGGPSYNEQFF
NA | TRBJ2-2 | NA | TRBV7-9 | TGTGCCAGCAGCCTCCGGGACCTTAACACCGGGGAGCTGTTTTTT | CASSLRDLNTGELFF
few | TRBJ1-2 | NA | TRBV6-5 | TGTGCCAGCAGTTACGGCCGGGGCTACACCTTC | CASSYGRGYTF
NA | TRBJ1-1 | NA | TRBV11-1 | TGTGCCAGCAGCTGGGGACGGAACACTGAAGCTTTCTTT | CASSWGRNTEAFF
NA | TRBJ1-2 | NA | TRBV14 | TGTGCCAGCAGCCAAGATGGGAATCGGGGCTATGGCTACACCTTC | CASSQDGNRGYGYTF